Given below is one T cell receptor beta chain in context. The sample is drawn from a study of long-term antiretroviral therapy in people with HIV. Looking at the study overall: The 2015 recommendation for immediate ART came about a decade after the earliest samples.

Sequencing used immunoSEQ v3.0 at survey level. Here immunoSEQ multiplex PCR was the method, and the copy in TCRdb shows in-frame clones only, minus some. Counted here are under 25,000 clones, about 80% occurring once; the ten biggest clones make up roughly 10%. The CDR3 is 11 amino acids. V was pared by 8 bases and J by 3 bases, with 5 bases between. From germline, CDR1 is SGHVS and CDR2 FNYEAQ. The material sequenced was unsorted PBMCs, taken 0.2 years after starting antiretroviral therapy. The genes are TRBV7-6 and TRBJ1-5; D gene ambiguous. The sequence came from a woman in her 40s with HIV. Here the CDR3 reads CASGDNQPQHF. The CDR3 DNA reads TGTGCCAGCGGGGACAATCAGCCCCAGCATTTT.